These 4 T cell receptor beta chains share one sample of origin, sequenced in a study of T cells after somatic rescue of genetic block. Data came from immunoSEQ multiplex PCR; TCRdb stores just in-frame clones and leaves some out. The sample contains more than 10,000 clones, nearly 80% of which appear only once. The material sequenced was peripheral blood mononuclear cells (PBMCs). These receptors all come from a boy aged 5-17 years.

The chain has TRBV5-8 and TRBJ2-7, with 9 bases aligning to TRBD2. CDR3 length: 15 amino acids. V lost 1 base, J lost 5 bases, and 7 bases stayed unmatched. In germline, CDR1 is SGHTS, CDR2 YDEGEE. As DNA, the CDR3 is TGTGCCAGCAGCTTGATGGAGCGGGAGGAGAACGAGCAGTACTTC. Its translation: CASSLMEREENEQYF.

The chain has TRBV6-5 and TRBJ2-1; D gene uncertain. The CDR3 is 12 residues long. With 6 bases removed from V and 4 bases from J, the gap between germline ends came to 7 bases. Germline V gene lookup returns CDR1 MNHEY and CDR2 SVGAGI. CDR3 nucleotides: TGTGCCAGCAGCGGACCTTACAATGAGCAGTTCTTC. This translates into CASSGPYNEQFF.

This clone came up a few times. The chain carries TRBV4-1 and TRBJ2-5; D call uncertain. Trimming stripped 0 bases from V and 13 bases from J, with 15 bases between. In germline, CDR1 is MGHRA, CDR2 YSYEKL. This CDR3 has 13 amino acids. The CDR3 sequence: CASSQDLREPRYF. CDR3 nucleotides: TGCGCCAGCAGCCAAGATCTAAGAGAGCCCAGGTACTTC.

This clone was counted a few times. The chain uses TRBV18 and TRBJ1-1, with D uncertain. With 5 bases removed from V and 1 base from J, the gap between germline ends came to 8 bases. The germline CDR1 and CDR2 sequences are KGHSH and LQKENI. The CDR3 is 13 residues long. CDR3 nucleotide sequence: TGTGCCAGCTCAAGCCGGGCGAACACTGAAGCTTTCTTT. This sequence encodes CASSSRANTEAFF.